The 19 T cell receptor beta chains below were found in one sample sequenced in a study of cytomegalovirus exposure and HLA in healthy donors listed by TCRdb under 2017. Library preparation was by the immunoSEQ multiplex PCR assay. A mixture of 60 forward primers for TCR Vbeta segments and 13 reverse primers for TCR Jbeta segments was used in the multiplex PCR. Imported from immuneACCESS, the table was reduced by TCRdb to in-frame sequences with V and J called. These copies leave out some clones; in studies compared against another copy, an unresolved V gene accounts for under half, and the cause of the remainder is not known. Present in this sample are 100,000 to 120,000 clones, more than 9.5% of which were seen just once. The ten largest clones represent 16% of the sample. The sample consisted of PBMCs. The receptor source for this set is a man between 40 and 49 years old in good health and CMV-seropositive.

On this clone: One junction end does not reproduce the germline sequence, and a read error may be involved. V usage is TRBV7-9 and J usage is TRBJ2-3; 12 bases align to TRBD2. Germline assignment: CDR1 SEHNR and CDR2 FQNEAQ (reference sequence). This CDR3 spans 12 amino acids. CDR3 region: CASSSSGTSGPF. The DNA of the CDR3 is TGTGCCAGCAGCTCGTCCGGGACTAGCGGGCCCTTT.

The V gene is TRBV19, the J gene TRBJ1-5; D gene ambiguous. CDR1 is LNHDA and CDR2 is SQIVND in the germline V gene (reference sequence). V lost 5 bases, J lost 4 bases, and 6 bases lay in between. This CDR3 is built from 12 residues. The CDR3 nucleotides read TGTGCCAGTAGTCAGGCTAATCAGCCCCAGCATTTT. This codes for CASSQANQPQHF.

This clone was seen a few times. This chain links TRBV28 with TRBJ2-5; D perhaps matches TRBD1 (6 bases). CDR3 size: 14 residues. The germline V gene has CDR1 MDHEN and CDR2 SYDVKM. V was pared by 3 bases and J by 5 bases, with 13 bases between. This chain's CDR3 is CASSFGQHRETQYF. CDR3 bases: TGTGCCAGCAGTTTCGGACAGCACCGGGAGACCCAGTACTTC.

The chain is built from TRBV11-2 and TRBJ2-5; possibly TRBD1 for D (5 bases). The V end lost 2 bases, the J end lost 1 base, and 11 bases lay between the germline ends. Germline-derived CDR1 and CDR2 are SGHAT and FQNNGV. The CDR3 contains 15 residues. The CDR3 sequence: CASSLFAGIQETQYF. The CDR3, as DNA: TGTGCCAGCAGCTTATTCGCAGGGATCCAAGAGACCCAGTACTTC.

The chain has TRBV27 and TRBJ2-7, with 9 bases lining up with TRBD1. Germline V lookup: CDR1 MNHEY, CDR2 SMNVEV (reference sequence). The CDR3 runs 13 residues. After removal of 5 bases from V and 4 bases from J, the junction contained 3 bases not matched to a gene. Here the CDR3 DNA reads TGTGCCAGCAGTCCAGGGACAGGGTACGAGCAGTACTTC. Amino acid sequence: CASSPGTGYEQYF.

This clone was observed a few times. The DNA of the CDR3 is TGTGCCTGGAGTCCCCTAGGCCCCGGGACAGCCTACGAGCAGTACTTC. Encoded protein: CAWSPLGPGTAYEQYF. V and J are TRBV30 and TRBJ2-7; 7 bases match TRBD1. The CDR3 loop spans 16 amino acids. V lost 2 bases to trimming and J lost 2 bases; unmatched junction nucleotides: 12. CDR1 GTSNPN and CDR2 SVGIG come from the germline V gene (reference sequence).

J is TRBJ1-2 and V is TRBV7-9; perhaps TRBD1 as D (6 bases). Germline V gene lookup returns CDR1 SEHNR and CDR2 FQNEAQ (reference sequence). Trimming pared 3 bases from V and 2 bases from J, leaving 10 bases between. The length of the CDR3 is 14 residues. The DNA for the CDR3 is TGTGCCAGCAGCTTGGGGGCGCTAAACTATGGCTACACCTTC. Translated, it gives CASSLGALNYGYTF. The variable domain in full, with the rest retrieved from reference TRBV7-9 and TRBJ1-2, is DTGVSQNPRHKITKRGQNVTFRCDPISEHNRLYWYRQTLGQGPEFLTYFQNEAQLEKSRLLSDRFSAERPKGSFSTLEIQRTEQGDSAMYLCASSLGALNYGYTFGSGTRLTVV.

This chain joins TRBV6-5 and TRBJ1-2; 9 bases map to TRBD1. Trimming took 5 bases from V and 9 from J; bases not matched to a gene: 13. In germline, CDR1 is MNHEY, CDR2 SVGAGI. This CDR3 is built from 15 residues. The CDR3: CASSPTRDRVQRYTF. The CDR3 DNA follows: TGTGCCAGCAGTCCAACCCGGGACAGGGTTCAGCGCTACACCTTC.

This clone came up a few times. The V and J genes are TRBV29-1 and TRBJ2-2; 8 bases map to TRBD1. J was trimmed by 1 base and V by 4 bases; bases with no gene match: 8. Germline CDR1 SQVTM, CDR2 ANQGSEA. This CDR3 spans 16 amino acids. The CDR3 DNA reads as TGCAGCGTTGGTCCGGTCGGGACAGGGAACACCGGGGAGCTGTTTTTT. Protein: CSVGPVGTGNTGELFF.

The chain combines TRBV29-1 with TRBJ2-4, with 11 bases aligning to TRBD2. V was clipped by 4 bases and J by 7 bases; unmatched bases: 12. Germline CDR1 and CDR2: SQVTM and ANQGSEA. The CDR3 spans 16 residues. CDR3 sequence reads: CSVAGLAEREVNIQYF. The DNA of the CDR3 is TGCAGCGTTGCGGGACTAGCGGAACGGGAGGTCAACATTCAGTACTTC.

This clone appeared a few times. The rearrangement joins TRBV29-1 to TRBJ2-1, with 8 bases identical to TRBD2. V trimming: 7 bases; J trimming: 6 bases; junction bases outside the gene matches: 5. Looked up from germline, CDR1 is SQVTM and CDR2 is ANQGSEA. CDR3 length: 12 residues. CDR3 amino acids: CSAGGEGNEQFF. Here the CDR3 DNA reads TGCAGCGCCGGGGGGGAGGGCAATGAGCAGTTCTTC.

This clone has only a few counts. This sequence joins TRBV7-9 and TRBJ1-4; D perhaps matches TRBD1 (6 bases). The CDR3 covers 14 residues. V dropped 1 base and J dropped 7 bases, with 10 bases sitting between them. Germline V CDR1 and CDR2: SEHNR, FQNEAQ (reference sequence). The CDR3 sequence is CASSLVGGSEKLFF. The DNA for the CDR3 is TGTGCCAGCAGCTTAGTAGGGGGTAGTGAAAAACTGTTTTTT.

This clone was observed a few times. This sequence joins TRBV7-9 and TRBJ1-2; no clear D. Looked up from germline, CDR1 is SEHNR and CDR2 is FQNEAQ (reference sequence). V lost 1 base to trimming and J lost 1 base, with 7 bases between them. This CDR3 has 14 amino acids. The CDR3 DNA follows: TGTGCCAGCAGCTTAGTAACTGATAACTATGGCTACACCTTC. This codes for CASSLVTDNYGYTF.

This clone has ten or more counts. The J gene is TRBJ1-4, the V gene TRBV6-4; 9 bases align to TRBD1. The CDR3 sequence is 14 residues long. Per germline, CDR1 MRHNA and CDR2 SNTAGT. The junction had 5 bases not matched to a gene; V was cut back by 5 bases and J by 7 bases. The CDR3 region is CASSPGTGSEKLFF. In nucleotides, the CDR3 is TGTGCCAGCAGTCCCGGGACAGGGAGTGAAAAACTGTTTTTT.

CDR3 sequence reads: CALVYSVSNGELFF. The CDR3 DNA follows: TGTGCCCTTGTCTATTCCGTCTCCAACGGGGAGCTGTTTTTT. V gene TRBV30 combines with J gene TRBJ2-2, with D unclear. V lost 8 bases, J lost 7 bases, and 20 bases lay in between. Germline V gives CDR1 GTSNPN, CDR2 SVGIG (reference sequence). CDR3 length: 14 amino acids.

DNA of the CDR3: TGCGCCAGCAGCTTTCGACAGGGATTCACAGATACGCAGTATTTT. Translating gives CASSFRQGFTDTQYF. The chain employs TRBV5-1 and TRBJ2-3; 7 bases line up with TRBD1. V lost 2 bases and J lost 2; bases outside the gene matches: 5. CDR1 and CDR2 (germline): SGHRS, YFSETQ. This CDR3 is 15 amino acids long.

The gene calls are TRBV5-6 and TRBJ1-5; D unresolved. The CDR3 is made up of 16 amino acids. CDR1 and CDR2 from the germline V gene are SGHDT and YYEEEE. Trimming took off 0 bases at V and 0 bases at J, with 10 bases between the two ends. The CDR3 coding sequence is TGTGCCAGCAGCTTGGGGTGGGGAGATAGCAATCAGCCCCAGCATTTT. Protein: CASSLGWGDSNQPQHF. The complete variable domain, with remaining parts taken from reference TRBV5-6 and TRBJ1-5, reads DAGVTQSPTHLIKTRGQQVTLRCSPKSGHDTVSWYQQALGQGPQFIFQYYEEEERQRGNFPDRFSGHQFPNYSSELNVNALLLGDSALYLCASSLGWGDSNQPQHFGDGTRLSIL.

This clone was found a few times. The V gene is TRBV7-9, the J gene TRBJ1-4, with 12 bases lining up with TRBD1. From germline, CDR1 is SEHNR and CDR2 FQNEAQ (reference sequence). V lost 5 bases to trimming and J lost 4 bases; unmatched junction nucleotides: 5. The CDR3 extends over 16 amino acids. This CDR3 reads CASSPGQGAFNEKLFF. CDR3 nucleotides: TGTGCCAGCAGCCCGGGACAGGGGGCGTTTAATGAAAAACTGTTTTTT.

In this sample, this clone turned up a few times. The chain is built from TRBV5-1 and TRBJ2-3, with TRBD2 matching over 8 bases. Trimming removed 0 bases from V and 3 bases from J; junction bases left unmatched: 12. This CDR3 spans 18 amino acids. The germline CDR1 and CDR2 sequences are SGHRS and YFSETQ. CDR3 loop: CASSLGTLAGEATDTQYF. The CDR3 region has the DNA TGCGCCAGCAGCTTGGGGACCCTAGCGGGCGAGGCTACAGATACGCAGTATTTT. The complete variable domain, with remaining parts taken from reference TRBV5-1 and TRBJ2-3, reads KAGVTQTPRYLIKTRGQQVTLSCSPISGHRSVSWYQQTPGQGLQFLFEYFSETQRNKGNFPGRFSGRQFSNSRSEMNVSTLELGDSALYLCASSLGTLAGEATDTQYFGPGTRLTVL.